This passage covers 21 T cell receptor beta chains from one sample sequenced in a study of T cell clonotyping in hematopoietic cell transplantation. Only in-frame clones appear in the TCRdb table, and some are missing; sequencing was by immunoSEQ multiplex PCR. This sample carries tens of thousands of clones, approximately 94% of them seen once, and the ten largest clones take roughly 0.82%. Specimen: peripheral blood mononuclear cells. These receptors all stem from a woman between 45 and 65 years old in good health. Some clones in this sample may be carry-over from other donors' samples.

The rearrangement uses TRBV30 and TRBJ2-2; 7 nucleotides agree with TRBD2. The V gene end was trimmed by 5 bases and the J gene end by 4 bases; junction bases not matched to a gene: 4. This CDR3 is built from 13 residues. Germline loops: CDR1 GTSNPN, CDR2 SVGIG (reference sequence). This CDR3 reads CAWAGVSTGELFF. CDR3 bases: TGTGCCTGGGCGGGGGTGAGCACCGGGGAGCTGTTTTTT.

This chain connects TRBV6-5 to TRBJ2-7, with D maybe TRBD1 (6 bases). CDR3 length equals 15 residues. Trimming took 0 bases from V and 4 from J, leaving 13 bases between them. The germline V gene has CDR1 MNHEY and CDR2 SVGAGI. CDR3 loop: CASSYSRTATYEQYF. CDR3 nucleotide sequence: TGTGCCAGCAGTTACTCTCGGACAGCTACATACGAGCAGTACTTC.

The chain combines TRBV11-3 with TRBJ2-7, with D uncertain. V gave up 3 bases and J gave up 4 bases, with 19 bases separating them. The CDR3 consists of 16 residues. CDR1 and CDR2 from the germline V gene are SGHNT and YENEEA. The DNA of the CDR3 is TGTGCCAGCAGCTTGGCGTCCGTCGGGCTCAGGTACGAGCAGTACTTC. It codes for CASSLASVGLRYEQYF.

The chain joins TRBV28 to TRBJ1-5; possibly TRBD1 for D (5 bases). The V gene lost 3 bases and the J gene lost 7 bases, with 19 bases spanning the gap. This CDR3 has 16 residues. Germline V gives CDR1 MDHEN, CDR2 SYDVKM. CDR3 residues: CASSFPQMGGRQPQHF. The CDR3 nucleotides read TGTGCCAGCAGTTTTCCTCAGATGGGGGGTCGACAGCCCCAGCATTTT.

Comments on this clone: Other DNA sequences in the same sample also yield this CDR3. Written as DNA, the CDR3 is TGTGCCAGCAGCTTAGATGGCTTCGGTTCACCCCTCCACTTT. This translates into CASSLDGFGSPLHF. The chain is built from TRBV7-9 and TRBJ1-6; no firm D call. Germline V lookup: CDR1 SEHNR, CDR2 FQNEAQ (reference sequence). The V end lost 1 base, the J end lost 9 bases, and 10 bases lay between the germline ends. The CDR3 totals 14 residues.

The V gene is TRBV6-5, the J gene TRBJ2-5; D call uncertain. This CDR3 has 11 amino acids. Trimming removed 8 bases from V and 3 bases from J, with 7 bases in between. Germline CDR1 reads MNHEY; CDR2 reads SVGAGI. The CDR3 loop reads CASGFKETQYF. CDR3 coding DNA: TGTGCCAGCGGGTTCAAAGAGACCCAGTACTTC.

This chain uses TRBV5-4 with TRBJ2-2; 8 nucleotides line up with TRBD1. The V gene end was trimmed by 3 bases and the J gene end by 8 bases; junction bases not matched to a gene: 6. The germline V gene has CDR1 SGHNT and CDR2 YYREEE (reference sequence). The CDR3 runs 14 residues. The CDR3 is CASSSTGVRGELFF. The CDR3, as DNA: TGTGCCAGCAGCTCGACAGGGGTTAGAGGGGAGCTGTTTTTT. Combining the CDR3 with reference TRBV5-4 and TRBJ2-2 gives the whole variable domain ETGVTQSPTHLIKTRGQQVTLRCSSQSGHNTVSWYQQALGQGPQFIFQYYREEENGRGNFPPRFSGLQFPNYSSELNVNALELDDSALYLCASSSTGVRGELFFGEGSRLTVL.

The chain couples TRBV7-2 to TRBJ2-7; D is undetermined. The V gene's germline CDR1 is SGHTA and CDR2 FQGNSA. CDR3 length: 13 residues. V lost 5 bases, J lost 3 bases, and 11 bases lay in between. CDR3 amino acids: CASSKKESYEQYF. CDR3 sequence (DNA): TGTGCCAGCAGCAAAAAGGAGAGCTACGAGCAGTACTTC.

The V call is TRBV19, the J call TRBJ1-2; 7 bases align to TRBD1. Trimming removed 3 bases from V and 5 bases from J; junction bases left unmatched: 6. Germline V gene sequence: CDR1 LNHDA, CDR2 SQIVND (reference sequence). This CDR3 comprises 14 residues. The CDR3 coding sequence is TGTGCCAGTAGTATTTTACAGGGGAAGTATGGCTACACCTTC. It codes for CASSILQGKYGYTF.

The V gene is TRBV28, the J gene TRBJ1-5, with no clear D. Looked up from germline, CDR1 is MDHEN and CDR2 is SYDVKM. There are 12 residues in the CDR3. Trimming shortened V by 6 bases and J by 10 bases, and 13 bases separated the two germline ends. For the CDR3, the DNA is TGTGCCAGCAGCCAAACCTTCTTTCCCCAGCATTTT. Its protein is CASSQTFFPQHF. Looking up the rest from reference TRBV28 and TRBJ1-5 gives the full variable domain: DVKVTQSSRYLVKRTGEKVFLECVQDMDHENMFWYRQDPGLGLRLIYFSYDVKMKEKGDIPEGYSVSREKKERFSLILESASTNQTSMYLCASSQTFFPQHFGDGTRLSIL.

With regard to this clone: The same CDR3 arises from other DNA sequences in this sample as well. V is TRBV7-9 and J is TRBJ2-7; D gene unclear. This CDR3 comprises 11 residues. Germline V gene lookup returns CDR1 SEHNR and CDR2 FQNEAQ (reference sequence). Trimming removed 5 bases from V and 0 bases from J, with 2 bases in between. DNA of the CDR3: TGTGCCAGCAGCCTCTCCTACGAGCAGTACTTC. Its protein is CASSLSYEQYF.

The V and J genes are TRBV28 and TRBJ1-6, with 7 bases fitting TRBD1. V was pared by 5 bases and J by 7 bases, with 5 bases of the junction left unmatched. CDR1 is MDHEN, CDR2 SYDVKM, per germline. The CDR3 has 14 amino acids. The CDR3 DNA is TGTGCCAGCAGTGGTTGGGACAGAAATTCACCCCTCCACTTT. This sequence encodes CASSGWDRNSPLHF. The full variable domain, rest sourced from reference TRBV28 and TRBJ1-6, is DVKVTQSSRYLVKRTGEKVFLECVQDMDHENMFWYRQDPGLGLRLIYFSYDVKMKEKGDIPEGYSVSREKKERFSLILESASTNQTSMYLCASSGWDRNSPLHFGNGTRLTVT.

This clone was seen more than once but under ten times. The genes are TRBV11-3 and TRBJ1-6; D perhaps matches TRBD1 (5 bases). Germline values: CDR1 SGHNT, CDR2 YENEEA. The CDR3 contains 15 residues. With 0 bases removed from V and 9 bases from J, the gap between germline ends came to 12 bases. The CDR3 loop reads CASSLDRDALSPLHF. CDR3 bases: TGTGCCAGCAGCTTAGATCGGGACGCACTTTCACCCCTCCACTTT.

The CDR3 reads CASSILAGTDTQYF. CDR3 nucleotide sequence: TGTGCCAGTAGTATCCTAGCGGGCACAGATACGCAGTATTTT. The rearrangement joins TRBV19 to TRBJ2-3; 7 bases line up with TRBD2. Germline values: CDR1 LNHDA, CDR2 SQIVND (reference sequence). The CDR3 spans 14 residues. The V and J ends lost 3 bases and 1 base, in that order; junction bases with no gene match: 1.

The V call is TRBV28, the J call TRBJ2-5, with D perhaps given as TRBD1 or TRBD2 (6 bases each). V was shortened by 5 bases and J by 4 bases, with 17 bases between the two germline ends. The CDR3 is 15 amino acids. Germline V gene lookup returns CDR1 MDHEN and CDR2 SYDVKM. CDR3 coding DNA: TGTGCCAGCAGTGCGTCCGGAGGGGGATCAGAGACCCAGTACTTC. Translation: CASSASGGGSETQYF.

The rearrangement links TRBV11-2 to TRBJ1-6; D is possibly TRBD1 (5 bases). V was trimmed by 5 bases and J by 1 base, leaving 12 bases between them. This CDR3 has 16 residues. Germline V CDR1 and CDR2: SGHAT, FQNNGV. CDR3 DNA: TGTGCCAGCAGCAGGGGCCCCGTTTCCTATAATTCACCCCTCCACTTT. Translated, it gives CASSRGPVSYNSPLHF.

V is TRBV10-3 and J is TRBJ2-3, with 7 bases lining up with TRBD1. The CDR3 is made up of 16 amino acids. Unmatched junction bases numbered 7, after V lost 2 bases and J lost 2 bases. From germline, CDR1 is ENHRY and CDR2 SYGVKD. DNA of the CDR3: TGTGCCATCAGTGAGCCCCGGGACAGCCTCACAGATACGCAGTATTTT. This codes for CAISEPRDSLTDTQYF.

CDR3 coding DNA: TGTGCCAGCAGTCCGCAGACAGGGGTTAGCAATCAGCCCCAGCATTTT. It yields the protein CASSPQTGVSNQPQHF. The V call is TRBV27, the J call TRBJ1-5, with 8 nucleotides matching TRBD1. The CDR3 is made up of 16 amino acids. The trim removed 5 bases at V and 0 bases at J, leaving 6 bases unmatched. CDR1 and CDR2 (germline): MNHEY, SMNVEV (reference sequence).

The genes are TRBV7-2 and TRBJ2-4; 11 bases are a match to TRBD2. V shed 1 base, J shed 9 bases, and the junction held 11 bases outside the gene matches. CDR3 length: 17 amino acids. Germline V CDR1 and CDR2: SGHTA, FQGNSA. The CDR3 nucleotides read TGTGCCAGCAGCTTAGGGTGGGTTAGCGGGGGGGAGGTCATTCAGTACTTC. Its protein is CASSLGWVSGGEVIQYF.

The chain is built from TRBV4-2 and TRBJ2-7; the D call may be TRBD1 or TRBD2 (5 bases each). CDR3 length: 16 residues. V was shortened by 4 bases and J by 1 base, with 17 bases between the two germline ends. Per the germline V gene, CDR1 is LGHNA and CDR2 is YNFKEQ. The CDR3 region is CASSPSGTKNSYEQYF. In DNA, the CDR3 is TGTGCCAGCAGCCCATCCGGGACGAAAAATTCCTACGAGCAGTACTTC.

The chain couples TRBV10-3 to TRBJ1-1, with 8 bases that match TRBD1. The CDR3 loop spans 14 amino acids. CDR1 and CDR2 (germline): ENHRY, SYGVKD. Trimming cost V 7 bases and J 3 bases; bases outside gene matches: 7. For the CDR3, the DNA is TGTGCCATCACCCAGGACAGGGCATACACTGAAGCTTTCTTT. This encodes CAITQDRAYTEAFF.